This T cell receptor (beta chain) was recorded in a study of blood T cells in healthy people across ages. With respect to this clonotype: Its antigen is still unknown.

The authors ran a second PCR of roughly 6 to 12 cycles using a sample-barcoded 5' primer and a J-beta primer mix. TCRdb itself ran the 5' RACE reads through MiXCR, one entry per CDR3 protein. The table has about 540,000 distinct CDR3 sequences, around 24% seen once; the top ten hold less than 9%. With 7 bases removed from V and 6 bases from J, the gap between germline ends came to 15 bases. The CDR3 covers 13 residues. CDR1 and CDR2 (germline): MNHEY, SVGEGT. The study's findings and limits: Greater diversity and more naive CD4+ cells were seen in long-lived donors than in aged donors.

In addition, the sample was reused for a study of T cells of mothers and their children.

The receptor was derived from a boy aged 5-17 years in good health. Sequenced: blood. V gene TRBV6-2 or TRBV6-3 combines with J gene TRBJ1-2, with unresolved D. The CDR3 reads CASTLDSLDGYTF. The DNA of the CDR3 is TGTGCCAGCACCTTGGACTCTTTGGATGGCTACACCTTC.